The clone carrying this TCR beta chain appeared a few times. The data are from a study of CD8+CD57+ T cells in acquired aplastic anemia. TCR beta VDJ and CDR3 profiling used genomic DNA as template. TCRdb used MiXCR to reprocess the reads, holding one entry per CDR3 protein. The data hold about 98,000 distinct CDR3 sequences, with around 62% observed a single time. An expansion of CD8+CD57+ cells by flow cytometry had been shown in patients chosen for sequencing. Severe acquired aplastic anemia was diagnosed in all patients. Patients were therapy-naive when their blood was sampled. The germline V gene encodes CDR1 LNHNV and CDR2 YYDKDF (reference sequence). The V gene lost 0 bases and the J gene lost 8 bases, with 13 bases spanning the gap. The CDR3 has 14 amino acids.

The receptor's source is a human donor with aplastic anemia. The gene calls are TRBV15 and TRBJ1-2; TRBD1 might be the D (6 bases). Sequencing was performed on sorted CD4+, CD8+, or CD8+CD57+ T cells (not recorded which) from PBMCs. CDR3 bases: TGTGCCACCAGCAGAGATCTAACAGGGTACGGCTACACCTTC. This gives the protein CATSRDLTGYGYTF.